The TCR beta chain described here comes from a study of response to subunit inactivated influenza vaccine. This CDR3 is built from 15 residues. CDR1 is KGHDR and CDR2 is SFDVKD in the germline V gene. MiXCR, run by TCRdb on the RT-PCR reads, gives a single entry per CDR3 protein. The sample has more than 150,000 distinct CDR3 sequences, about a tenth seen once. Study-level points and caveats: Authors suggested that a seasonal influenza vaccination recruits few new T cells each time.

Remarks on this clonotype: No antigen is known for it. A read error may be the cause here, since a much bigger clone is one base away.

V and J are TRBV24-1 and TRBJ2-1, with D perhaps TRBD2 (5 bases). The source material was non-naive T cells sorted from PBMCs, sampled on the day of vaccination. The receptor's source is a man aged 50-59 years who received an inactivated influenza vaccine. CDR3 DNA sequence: TGTGCCACCAGTGGTGTAGGGAGTAATGACAATGTGCAGTTCTTC. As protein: CATSGVGSNDNVQFF.